In this sample, the clone carrying this T cell receptor beta chain turned up once. Its antigen is not identified. The data derive from a study of cytomegalovirus exposure and HLA in healthy donors. The PCR employed 60 Vbeta primers together with 13 Jbeta primers. Sequencing used immunoSEQ multiplex PCR; TCRdb keeps in-frame clones, though not all of them. The sample carries 110,000 to 150,000 clones, about 80% recorded once. Study-level points and caveats: There were several of the most significant clusters that appeared linked to common viral pathogens in a later analysis. Previously analyzed data showed that most TCR beta V segments were productive at a frequency of about 87% or about 30%.

The origin of this receptor is a woman aged 25 to 39 in good health and CMV-seronegative. Specimen: PBMCs.

CDR3 sequence (DNA): TGTGCCAGCAGTCTCAGGTTTTATAGCAATCAGCCCCAGCATTTT. Protein: CASSLRFYSNQPQHF. The chain has TRBV27 and TRBJ1-5; no definite D call. The germline V gene has CDR1 MNHEY and CDR2 SMNVEV (reference sequence). The V end was cut by 5 bases, the J end by 0 bases, with 11 bases between. The CDR3 runs 15 residues.